Listed below are T cell receptor beta chains from one sample, sequenced in a study of T cells in Graves' hyperthyroidism and ophthalmopathy. TCRdb processed the multiplex PCR reads anew with MiXCR; each CDR3 protein has one entry. The sample has hundreds of thousands of distinct CDR3 sequences; roughly 13% are singletons. Sequencing input: blood. The receptors originated from a woman aged 30 to 39 with Graves' hyperthyroidism that later progressed to Graves' ophthalmopathy. The CDR3 runs from the conserved cysteine through the conserved F or W.

v_call cdr3_aa
TRBV20-1 CSALTSGSTDTQYF
TRBV28 CASGSGMKSYEQYF
TRBV11-3 CASSLDGFSYNEQFF
TRBV27 CATGWDREQYF
TRBV14 CASSPSPQETQYF
TRBV28 CASSYGGGRAREQYF
TRBV4-1 CASSQEPAGGPGELFF
TRBV12-3/TRBV12-4 CASSFGDSGYNEQFF
TRBV4-1 CASSQDKGTGGVPEAFF
TRBV6-6 CASSYENSYNEQFF
TRBV3-1 CASSGPGSSGANVLTF
TRBV3-1 CASSRVAGAPDTQYF
TRBV20-1 CSAVKLNEQFF
TRBV12-3/TRBV12-4 CASSSTGRSGGNEKLFF
TRBV3-1 CASSPGQPNYGYTF
TRBV10-3 CAISESTGPNTGELFF
TRBV30 CALGQADSGANVLTF
TRBV5-1 CASSPDALYNEQFF
TRBV6-5 CASSYSGRGYGTLHF
TRBV6-1 CASSKSSYEQYF
TRBV27 CASRRTGTGLNSPLHF
TRBV27 CASSPRVGKNIQYF
TRBV4-1 CASSPEALTEQYF
TRBV20-1 CSLLDAESSYNEQFF
TRBV5-5 CASTDPGTGVQETQYF
TRBV2 CASFREQGFADTQYF